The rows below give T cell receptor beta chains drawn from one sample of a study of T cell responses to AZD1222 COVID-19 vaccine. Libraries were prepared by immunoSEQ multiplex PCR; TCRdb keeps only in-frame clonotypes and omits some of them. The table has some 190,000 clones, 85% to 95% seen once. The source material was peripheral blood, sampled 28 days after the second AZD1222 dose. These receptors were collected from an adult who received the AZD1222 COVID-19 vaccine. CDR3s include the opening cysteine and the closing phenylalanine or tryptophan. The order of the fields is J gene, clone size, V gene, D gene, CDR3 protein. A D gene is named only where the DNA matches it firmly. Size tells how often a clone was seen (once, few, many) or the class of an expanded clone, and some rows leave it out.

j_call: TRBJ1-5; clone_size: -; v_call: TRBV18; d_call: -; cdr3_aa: CASSPQGRFLHF
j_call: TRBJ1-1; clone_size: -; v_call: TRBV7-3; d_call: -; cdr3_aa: CASSLCPEAFF
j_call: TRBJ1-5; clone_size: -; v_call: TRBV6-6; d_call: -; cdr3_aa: CVTRQHGSNQPQHF
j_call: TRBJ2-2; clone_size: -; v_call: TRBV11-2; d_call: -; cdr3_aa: CASSLVGTGELFF
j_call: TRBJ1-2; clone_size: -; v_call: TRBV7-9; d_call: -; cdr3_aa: CASSLGGHGYTF
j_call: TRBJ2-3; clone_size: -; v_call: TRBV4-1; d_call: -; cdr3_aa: CASSRTPITDTQYF
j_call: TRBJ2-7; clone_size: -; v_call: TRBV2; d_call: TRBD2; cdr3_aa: CASSRTSGTGEQYF
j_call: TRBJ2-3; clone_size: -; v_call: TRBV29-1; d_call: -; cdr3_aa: CSVEDLAGGTDTQYF
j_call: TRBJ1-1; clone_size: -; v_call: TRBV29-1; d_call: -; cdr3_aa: CSVSRVDTEAFF
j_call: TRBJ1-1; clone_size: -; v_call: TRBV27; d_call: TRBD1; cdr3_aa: CASSSQPGTGSSEAFF
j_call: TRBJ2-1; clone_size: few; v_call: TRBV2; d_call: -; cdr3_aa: CASSEVNEQFF
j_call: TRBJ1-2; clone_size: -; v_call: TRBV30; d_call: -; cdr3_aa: CAWSPLGGSHGYTF
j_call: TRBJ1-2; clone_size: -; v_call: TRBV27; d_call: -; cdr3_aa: CASSLSGYGYTF
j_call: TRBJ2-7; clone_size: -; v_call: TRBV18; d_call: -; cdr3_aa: CASSESWAYEQYF
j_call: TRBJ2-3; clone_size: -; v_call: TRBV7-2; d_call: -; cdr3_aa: CASSSDYLSTDTQYF
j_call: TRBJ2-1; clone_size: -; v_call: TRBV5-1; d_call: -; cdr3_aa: CASSPVGGSYNEQFF
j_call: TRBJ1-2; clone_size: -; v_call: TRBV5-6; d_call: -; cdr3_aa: CASSLSVGGYTF
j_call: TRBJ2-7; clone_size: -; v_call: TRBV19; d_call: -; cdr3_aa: CASSTRRGWYEQYF
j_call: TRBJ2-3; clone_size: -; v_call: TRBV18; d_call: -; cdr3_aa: CASSPQGFPTDTQYF
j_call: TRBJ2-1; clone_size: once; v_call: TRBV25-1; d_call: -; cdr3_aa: CATSYSVGEQFF
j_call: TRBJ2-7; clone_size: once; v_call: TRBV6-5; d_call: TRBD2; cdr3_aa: CASTPPGTSTQYF
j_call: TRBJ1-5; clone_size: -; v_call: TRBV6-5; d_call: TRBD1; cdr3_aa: CASRGQPNQPQHF
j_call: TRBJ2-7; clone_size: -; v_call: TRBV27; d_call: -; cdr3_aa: CASSLSGTRTYEQYF
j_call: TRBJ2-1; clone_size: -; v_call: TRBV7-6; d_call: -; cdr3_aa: CASSGRATVGDNEQFF
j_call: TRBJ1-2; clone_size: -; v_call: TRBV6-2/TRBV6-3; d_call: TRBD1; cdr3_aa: CASSQPPGTGYHNYGYTF
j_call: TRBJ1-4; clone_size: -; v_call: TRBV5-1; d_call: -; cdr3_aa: CASSTSPATNEKLFF
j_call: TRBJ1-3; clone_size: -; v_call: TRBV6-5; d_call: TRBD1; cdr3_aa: CASSYMGQRNTIYF
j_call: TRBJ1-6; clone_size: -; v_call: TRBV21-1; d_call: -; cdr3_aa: CASSKEFAGTGLSSYNSPLHF